These 29 T cell receptor beta chains share one sample of origin, sequenced in a study of vaccination effects on CD4 cells after COVID-19. Method: immunoSEQ multiplex PCR; TCRdb's copy keeps in-frame clones and lacks some. The table records roughly 70,000 clones, about 67% of them present only once. Sequencing was preceded by expansion of antigen-specific CD4+ T cells with viral peptide pools in the ViraFEST assay. Subsequent to 10 days of culture, CD4+ T cells were isolated. Each participant received a vaccine that was either BNT162b2 or mRNA-1273, given as two doses. These receptors' targets are unknown. The specimen comprised CD4+ T cells from PBMCs cultured with HCoV-229E spike peptides, sampled after COVID-19 vaccination. Source of these receptors: a human donor who received a COVID-19 vaccine.

V is TRBV7-9 and J is TRBJ1-1; D unresolved. CDR1 and CDR2 (germline): SEHNR, FQNEAQ (reference sequence). The V gene lost 5 bases and the J gene lost 3 bases, with 13 bases spanning the gap. The CDR3 has 14 amino acids. The CDR3 sequence: CASSPTERDTEAFF. CDR3 in DNA: TGTGCCAGCAGCCCCACGGAGAGAGACACTGAAGCTTTCTTT.

A few counts support this clone. This sequence joins TRBV2 and TRBJ1-5; D is uncertain. Trimming cost V 6 bases and J 1 base, with 13 bases left between them. CDR1 SNHLY and CDR2 FYNNEI come from the germline V gene. This CDR3 is built from 15 residues. CDR3 sequence (DNA): TGTGCCAGCAGAGGAAGTACCGGGAGCAATCAGCCCCAGCATTTT. Translation gives CASRGSTGSNQPQHF.

CDR3 sequence (DNA): TGTGCCAGCAGCCCCATTAACACTGAAGCTTTCTTT. As protein: CASSPINTEAFF. The chain uses TRBV7-9 and TRBJ1-1; D is undetermined. CDR1 is SEHNR and CDR2 is FQNEAQ in the germline V gene (reference sequence). The germline V and J ends were trimmed by 5 bases and 2 bases, with 6 bases remaining between them. This CDR3 spans 12 amino acids. The full variable domain, in which reference TRBV7-9 and TRBJ1-1 provide the parts outside the CDR3, is DTGVSQNPRHKITKRGQNVTFRCDPISEHNRLYWYRQTLGQGPEFLTYFQNEAQLEKSRLLSDRFSAERPKGSFSTLEIQRTEQGDSAMYLCASSPINTEAFFGQGTRLTVV.

This clone has only one observation. Different DNA sequences within this sample yield the same CDR3. The J gene is TRBJ1-1, the V gene TRBV27, with D perhaps TRBD1 (6 bases). The V gene lost 4 bases and the J gene lost 3 bases, with 9 bases spanning the gap. There are 13 residues in the CDR3. CDR1 and CDR2 from the germline V gene are MNHEY and SMNVEV (reference sequence). The CDR3 sequence is CASSSTGYTEAFF. Here the CDR3 DNA reads TGTGCCAGCAGTTCAACAGGGTACACTGAAGCTTTCTTT.

This chain links TRBV19 with TRBJ1-5; D is uncertain. The length of the CDR3 is 17 residues. In germline, CDR1 is LNHDA, CDR2 SQIVND (reference sequence). The V and J ends lost 1 base and 0 bases respectively, with 13 bases between them. CDR3 in DNA: TGTGCCAGTAGTATAGTGGCAGCTCAACTTAGCAATCAGCCCCAGCATTTT. Translation gives CASSIVAAQLSNQPQHF.

This clone is a singleton in its sample. The CDR3 nucleotides read TGTGCCAGCAGAGGGGTTCCCGGAAACACCATATATTTT. This gives the protein CASRGVPGNTIYF. J is TRBJ1-3 and V is TRBV6-5; D may be TRBD1 (5 bases). Trimming removed 6 bases at V and 4 bases at J, with 10 bases between. Germline V lookup: CDR1 MNHEY, CDR2 SVGAGI. This CDR3 is 13 amino acids long.

This clone appeared a few times. The genes are TRBV27 and TRBJ1-2, with D hard to call. CDR1 MNHEY and CDR2 SMNVEV come from the germline V gene (reference sequence). Trimming stripped 4 bases from V and 0 bases from J, with 9 bases between. The CDR3 sequence is 14 residues long. The CDR3 DNA is TGTGCCAGCAGTTCCGCGGGAGCTAACTATGGCTACACCTTC. As protein: CASSSAGANYGYTF.

V is TRBV5-1 and J is TRBJ2-3; D is possibly TRBD1 (6 bases). V lost 0 bases and J 5 bases, leaving 19 bases between the germline ends. The CDR3 covers 17 residues. Germline V gene sequence: CDR1 SGHRS, CDR2 YFSETQ. The CDR3 region has the DNA TGCGCCAGCAGCTTGGAGTTTCGGACAGCGTTTGGAGATACGCAGTATTTT. Encoded protein: CASSLEFRTAFGDTQYF.

The rearrangement uses TRBV28 and TRBJ2-2; D possibly matches TRBD1 or TRBD2 (5 bases each). This CDR3 has 14 residues. V was clipped by 6 bases and J by 4 bases, with 12 bases between them. The germline gives CDR1 MDHEN, CDR2 SYDVKM. In nucleotides, the CDR3 is TGTGCCAGCAGCCTCCGAGGGGCCACCGGGGAGCTGTTTTTT. Translation: CASSLRGATGELFF.

The chain uses TRBV24-1 and TRBJ2-3; no definite D call. CDR3 length: 16 amino acids. Germline CDR1 reads KGHDR; CDR2 reads SFDVKD. V was shortened by 1 base and J by 0 bases, with 10 bases between the two germline ends. CDR3 in amino acids: CATSDLGLFSTDTQYF. The CDR3 DNA reads as TGTGCCACCAGTGATTTAGGCCTCTTTAGCACAGATACGCAGTATTTT.

This clone turned up a few times. The chain recombines TRBV9 with TRBJ1-6; a possible D gene is TRBD1 (6 bases). Trimming cost V 4 bases and J 6 bases, with 17 bases left between them. Germline lookup yields CDR1 SGDLS and CDR2 YYNGEE. The CDR3 is 16 residues long. The CDR3 DNA follows: TGTGCCAGCAGCCCAGTCGGGGGGGCGCTTAATTCACCCCTCCACTTT. It yields the protein CASSPVGGALNSPLHF.

The V call is TRBV18, the J call TRBJ1-5, with a possible D match to TRBD1 (6 bases). V gave up 0 bases and J gave up 0 bases, with 9 bases separating them. The CDR3 length is 16 residues. Germline CDR1 reads KGHSH; CDR2 reads LQKENI. CDR3 sequence reads: CASSPPGQSSNQPQHF. The CDR3 bases are TGTGCCAGCTCACCACCGGGACAATCTAGCAATCAGCCCCAGCATTTT.

The J gene is TRBJ1-2, the V gene TRBV28; TRBD1 might be the D (5 bases). The CDR3 is made up of 14 amino acids. Germline CDR1 and CDR2: MDHEN and SYDVKM. V shed 2 bases and J shed 6 bases, with 13 bases lying between them. The CDR3 region is CASSLVGRANGYTF. CDR3 nucleotide sequence: TGTGCCAGCAGTTTAGTGGGCAGGGCAAATGGCTACACCTTC.

This chain links TRBV2 with TRBJ1-5, with a weak D call TRBD1 (5 bases). The V and J ends lost 6 bases and 6 bases respectively, with 9 bases between them. CDR1 and CDR2 (germline): SNHLY, FYNNEI. The CDR3 loop spans 12 amino acids. CDR3 nucleotides: TGTGCCAGCAGGGCAGGGAGTCAGCCCCAGCATTTT. Translated, it gives CASRAGSQPQHF. Full variable domain (rest looked up from reference TRBV2 and TRBJ1-5): EPEVTQTPSHQVTQMGQEVILRCVPISNHLYFYWYRQILGQKVEFLVSFYNNEISEKSEIFDDQFSVERPDGSNFTLKIRSTKLEDSAMYFCASRAGSQPQHFGDGTRLSIL.

The chain employs TRBV25-1 and TRBJ2-5; D gene unclear. The CDR3 spans 15 residues. CDR1 is MGHDK and CDR2 is SYGVNS in the germline V gene. Trimming left V 1 base short and J 5 bases short, with 14 bases between. In DNA form, the CDR3 reads TGTGCCAGCAGTGAATGGAAAGGGATAGGGGAGACCCAGTACTTC. Translation: CASSEWKGIGETQYF. Complete variable domain (other parts from reference TRBV25-1 and TRBJ2-5): EADIYQTPRYLVIGTGKKITLECSQTMGHDKMYWYQQDPGMELHLIHYSYGVNSTEKGDLSSESTVSRIRTEHFPLTLESARPSHTSQYLCASSEWKGIGETQYFGPGTRLLVL.

The rearrangement joins TRBV5-1 to TRBJ2-5; D may be TRBD1 (6 bases). V shed 4 bases and J shed 5 bases, with 12 bases lying between them. From germline, CDR1 is SGHRS and CDR2 YFSETQ. CDR3 length: 13 amino acids. The CDR3 DNA is TGCGCCAGCAGCCTAGCCGACAGGGAGACCCAGTACTTC. This translates into CASSLADRETQYF.

This clone appeared a single time. The V and J genes are TRBV11-2 and TRBJ2-3; D possibly matches TRBD1 or TRBD2 (6 bases each). Between the trimmed V and J ends, which lost 2 bases and 7 bases, there was a span of 13 bases. This CDR3 is built from 14 residues. In germline, CDR1 is SGHAT, CDR2 FQNNGV. CDR3 in amino acids: CASSLSGAEYTQYF. The CDR3 DNA is TGTGCCAGCAGCTTATCGGGGGCAGAGTATACGCAGTATTTT.

The chain carries TRBV11-2 and TRBJ1-5; D is possibly TRBD1 (6 bases). The length of the CDR3 is 15 residues. Germline V CDR1 and CDR2: SGHAT, FQNNGV. V was clipped by 9 bases and J by 5 bases, with 20 bases between them. CDR3 nucleotide sequence: TGTGCCAGGGGGGGGCAGGCTAGTACCTATCAGCCCCAGCATTTT. This translates into CARGGQASTYQPQHF.

This clone showed up just a few times. This CDR3 reads CASSQTTGANTGELFF. The CDR3 nucleotides are TGTGCCAGCAGCCAAACGACAGGGGCGAACACCGGGGAGCTGTTTTTT. This sequence joins TRBV9 and TRBJ2-2, with 8 nucleotides matching TRBD1. Germline values: CDR1 SGDLS, CDR2 YYNGEE. This CDR3 has 16 amino acids. J gave up 0 bases and V 4 bases, and 5 bases lay outside the gene matches.

The CDR3 DNA is TGTGCCAGCAGTGGGCTAGGGGCGGGCACCGGGGAGCTGTTTTTT. As protein: CASSGLGAGTGELFF. The chain couples TRBV9 to TRBJ2-2; D might be TRBD1 or TRBD2, each matching 5 bases. The V gene's germline CDR1 is SGDLS and CDR2 YYNGEE. This CDR3 spans 15 amino acids. V was shortened by 5 bases and J by 4 bases, with 15 bases between the two germline ends.

This clone has only a few counts. The rearrangement joins TRBV10-1 to TRBJ2-2; 11 nucleotides align to TRBD1. Losses at the gene ends were 2 bases for V and 5 bases for J; bases not matched to a gene: 4. Germline values: CDR1 WNHNN, CDR2 SYGVQD (reference sequence). The CDR3 extends over 16 amino acids. Here the CDR3 reads CASSEGDRGSTGELFF. In DNA, the CDR3 is TGCGCCAGCAGTGAGGGGGACAGGGGGTCAACCGGGGAGCTGTTTTTT.

This rearrangement joins TRBV19 to TRBJ1-5; D gene ambiguous. The CDR3 contains 14 residues. The V gene lost 5 bases and the J gene lost 1 base, with 9 bases spanning the gap. Germline lookup yields CDR1 LNHDA and CDR2 SQIVND (reference sequence). The CDR3 loop reads CASSVRDSNQPQHF. CDR3 nucleotides: TGTGCCAGTAGTGTGCGAGACAGCAATCAGCCCCAGCATTTT.

The genes are TRBV2 and TRBJ1-5, with 8 bases fitting TRBD1. Germline CDR1 and CDR2: SNHLY and FYNNEI. This CDR3 is built from 14 residues. J gave up 6 bases and V 4 bases, and 5 bases lay outside the gene matches. CDR3 DNA: TGTGCCAGCAGTGGGCAGGGGGCGGTTCAGCCCCAGCATTTT. Translation gives CASSGQGAVQPQHF.

The V gene is TRBV7-2, the J gene TRBJ2-5; the D is unclear. Trimming stripped 2 bases from V and 7 bases from J, with 8 bases between. This CDR3 is built from 12 residues. Germline V lookup: CDR1 SGHTA, CDR2 FQGNSA. The CDR3 region is CASSLSSVTQYF. CDR3 DNA: TGTGCCAGCAGCTTAAGCTCTGTGACCCAGTACTTC.

The chain uses TRBV5-1 and TRBJ2-6, with D tentatively TRBD1 or TRBD2 (5 bases each). The V and J ends lost 4 bases and 0 bases respectively, with 5 bases between them. The CDR3 runs to 14 residues. Germline lookup yields CDR1 SGHRS and CDR2 YFSETQ. The CDR3, as DNA: TGCGCCAGCAGCGGGGGCTCTGGGGCCAACGTCCTGACTTTC. This gives the protein CASSGGSGANVLTF.

This chain uses TRBV24-1 with TRBJ2-5; possible D gene TRBD2, 5 bases. This CDR3 spans 12 amino acids. Germline V gene lookup returns CDR1 KGHDR and CDR2 SFDVKD. V dropped 5 bases and J dropped 7 bases, with 10 bases sitting between them. CDR3 amino acids: CATSGAEGTQYF. CDR3 coding DNA: TGTGCCACCAGTGGGGCAGAGGGGACCCAGTACTTC.

This clone was seen a few times. The DNA of the CDR3 is TGTGCCAGCTCGGGGTTCAATCAGCCCCAGCATTTT. Its protein product is CASSGFNQPQHF. This chain joins TRBV19 and TRBJ1-5; D unclear. V was shortened by 9 bases and J by 3 bases, with 9 bases between the two germline ends. CDR1 LNHDA and CDR2 SQIVND come from the germline V gene (reference sequence). This CDR3 spans 12 amino acids.

V and J are TRBV5-8 and TRBJ2-5; D remains unclear. Germline V lookup: CDR1 SGHTS, CDR2 YDEGEE. The V end was cut by 0 bases, the J end by 5 bases, with 5 bases between. This CDR3 is built from 12 residues. The CDR3 DNA is TGTGCCAGCAGCTTGGGGTGGGAGACCCAGTACTTC. Its translation is CASSLGWETQYF.

The V and J genes are TRBV2 and TRBJ1-5, with D maybe TRBD1 (5 bases). Trimming removed 8 bases from V and 2 bases from J, with 16 bases in between. Germline V gene data show CDR1 as SNHLY and CDR2 as FYNNEI. The CDR3 is made up of 15 amino acids. The CDR3 loop reads CASSQGREGNQPQHF. The DNA for the CDR3 is TGTGCCAGCTCCCAGGGCAGGGAGGGCAATCAGCCCCAGCATTTT.